These T cell receptor beta chains were read from a single sample in a study of regulatory T cells in long-lasting Graves disease. TCRdb recomputed calls from the multiplex PCR reads with MiXCR, one row per CDR3 protein. The sample lists almost 350,000 distinct CDR3 sequences, roughly a fifth occurring once. Specimen: peripheral blood mononuclear cells (PBMCs), collected when the disease was refractory, from a patient treated with antithyroid drugs. The origin of the receptors is a female donor with Graves disease. Both conserved end residues are part of each CDR3. The D gene is left open where the match is weak. Rows give clone size only sometimes, using once, few, many, or a class for an expanded clone.

d_call clone_size j_call v_call cdr3_nt cdr3_aa
TRBD1 many TRBJ1-2 TRBV11-2 TGTGCCAGCAGCCCGGGGACAGGAGGCAACTATGGCTACACCTTC CASSPGTGGNYGYTF
TRBD1 NA TRBJ2-1 TRBV30 TGTGCCTGGAACAGGGGGCGCGGGTTCAATGAGCAGTTCTTC CAWNRGRGFNEQFF
NA few TRBJ2-6 TRBV20-1 TGCAGTGCTAGAGATAGGGGTACAAAACTAAAGGGCCAGGCAACTATCTCTGGGGCCAACGTCCTGACTTTC CSARDRGTKLKGQATISGANVLTF
TRBD1 many TRBJ2-7 TRBV30 TGTGCCTGGAGTGTTCTTCCGGGACAGGGAACCAGCTTC CAWSVLPGQGTSF
NA NA TRBJ1-1 TRBV7-9 TGTGCCAGCAGCCACCCTTGGGGGGAGAACACTGAAGCTTTCTTT CASSHPWGENTEAFF
NA few TRBJ1-3 TRBV13 TGTGCCAGCAGCTCTTCGGAGGGCCCCAACACCATATATTTT CASSSSEGPNTIYF
NA NA TRBJ1-5 TRBV7-2 TGTGCCAGCAGCTTAAGGACTAGCGGATACACAGATACGCAGCATTTT CASSLRTSGYTDTQHF
NA few TRBJ1-2 TRBV10-2 TGCGCCAGCAGTGAGCAGGGACGGCTTAACTATGGCTACACCTTC CASSEQGRLNYGYTF
NA many TRBJ1-4 TRBV11-1 TGTGCCAGCAGCCGAACTGGGGATCGAGGGCTGTTTTTT CASSRTGDRGLFF
NA NA TRBJ1-5 TRBV4-1 TGCGCCAGCAGCCAAGGGGGGATAGTCAGCCCCTCTGGCAATCAGCCCCAGCATTTT CASSQGGIVSPSGNQPQHF
TRBD2 NA TRBJ2-7 TRBV11-1 TGTGCCAGCAGCTTAGCCATAGCGGGAGGGAGATACGAGCAGTACTTC CASSLAIAGGRYEQYF
NA NA TRBJ1-5 TRBV4-1 TGCGCCAGCAACCAAGCGATAGGGAAGAATCAGCCCCAGCATTTT CASNQAIGKNQPQHF
NA few TRBJ2-4 TRBV6-1 TGTGCCAGCAGCCCACGGAGGGGGACTGCCAAAAACATTCAGTACTTC CASSPRRGTAKNIQYF
TRBD2 NA TRBJ2-3 TRBV5-1 TGCGCCAGCAGCTTGGAGCCTAGCGGGGGATTAGATACGCAGTATTTT CASSLEPSGGLDTQYF
TRBD1 NA TRBJ2-1 TRBV4-2 TGTGCCAGCAGCCAAGACGTCAGGGGGCGGGGAAACAATGAGCAGTTCTTC CASSQDVRGRGNNEQFF
NA few TRBJ1-2 TRBV6-1 TGTGCCAGCAGTCCCCCCCGGGGTAGCTATGGCTACACCTTC CASSPPRGSYGYTF
NA many TRBJ1-4 TRBV6-5 TGTGCCAGCAGTTACGCGGGTCCCTGGTATGAAAAACTGTTTTTT CASSYAGPWYEKLFF
NA few TRBJ2-7 TRBV20-1 TGCAGTGCGGCTAGTTCCCACGAGCAGTACTTC CSAASSHEQYF
NA many TRBJ1-2 TRBV27 TGTGCCAGCAGTTTCAGGGTTGGCTATGGCTACACCTTC CASSFRVGYGYTF
NA few TRBJ1-5 TRBV6-1 TGTGCCAGCAGTGAATGGGTAAGCAATCAGCCCCAGCATTTT CASSEWVSNQPQHF
NA NA TRBJ1-6 TRBV11-2 TGTGCCAGCAGCTCAAGGACAGCTACCTATAATTCACCCCTCCACTTT CASSSRTATYNSPLHF
NA NA TRBJ1-3 TRBV5-6 TGTGCCAGCAGCTTGAGAGGGTCCTACTCTGGAAACACCATATATTTT CASSLRGSYSGNTIYF
NA many TRBJ1-1 TRBV6-1 TGTGCCAGCAGTCCAATCCCGAAGTACACTGAAGCTTTCTTT CASSPIPKYTEAFF
NA few TRBJ2-3 TRBV28 TGTGCCAGCAAGGGGATCCGACTTAGCACAGATACGCAGTATTTT CASKGIRLSTDTQYF
NA NA TRBJ2-5 TRBV6-9 TGTGCCAGCAGTTACAGCGGGCGACAAGAGACCCAGTACTTC CASSYSGRQETQYF
NA many TRBJ1-3 TRBV28 TGTGCCAGCTCGGGGAGGGGGTCCTCTGGAAACACCATATATTTT CASSGRGSSGNTIYF
NA many TRBJ2-3 TRBV2 TGTGCCAGCAGTGAAGGGGGGTCACGGGGCACAGATACGCAGTATTTT CASSEGGSRGTDTQYF
NA NA TRBJ1-2 TRBV10-3 TGTGCCATCAGTAACAGGGATGGTGGCTACACCTTC CAISNRDGGYTF
NA few TRBJ2-5 TRBV30 TGTGCCTGGAGTGTTGGAGGGGGAGCAGAGACCCAGTACTTC CAWSVGGGAETQYF
NA few TRBJ1-4 TRBV20-1 TGCAGTGCTAGAGATCTGGTATATAATGAAAAACTGTTTTTT CSARDLVYNEKLFF
NA few TRBJ2-7 TRBV10-3 TGTGCCATCAGTGAGTCGACCTACGAGCAGTACTTC CAISESTYEQYF
TRBD2 NA TRBJ2-7 TRBV2 TGTGCCAGCATAGTCAGCGGGAGGTCCTACGAGCAGTACTTC CASIVSGRSYEQYF
TRBD1 few TRBJ2-1 TRBV7-2 TGTGCCAGCAGCTTAGCTTCGACAGGGAGCAATGAGCAGTTCTTC CASSLASTGSNEQFF
NA many TRBJ2-5 TRBV3-1 TGTGCCAGCAGCTTATCTACAGGGATGGAGACCCAGTACTTC CASSLSTGMETQYF
NA few TRBJ1-2 TRBV6-5 TGTGCCAGCAGTTCTCGGACACTTGGCTGCACCTTC CASSSRTLGCTF
NA NA TRBJ2-5 TRBV7-9 TGTGCCAGCAGCTTCGTCATTACAGGGACTCAAGAGACCCAGTACTTC CASSFVITGTQETQYF
NA NA TRBJ2-7 TRBV11-2 TGTGCCAGCAGAAATGTACGGCCCTTCTCCTACGAGCAGCACTTC CASRNVRPFSYEQHF
NA NA TRBJ2-7 TRBV5-1 TGCGCCAGCAGCTTGGGAGGGGCCCTGCACTCCTACGAGCAGTACTTC CASSLGGALHSYEQYF
TRBD1 NA TRBJ1-6 TRBV20-1 TGCAGTGCCGGAGGGGCCGGGACAGGGAATTCACCCCTCCACTTT CSAGGAGTGNSPLHF
NA many TRBJ2-7 TRBV7-2 TGTGCCAGCAGCTTAGACGTATCCTACGAGCAGTACTTC CASSLDVSYEQYF
TRBD2 NA TRBJ2-1 TRBV11-2 TGTGCCAGCAGCCACCTCGGGGCGGGAGGGTACAATGAGCAGTTCTTC CASSHLGAGGYNEQFF
TRBD1 many TRBJ1-1 TRBV24-1 TGTGCCACCAGTGACGGGACAGGGGGAATCGGAGCTTTCTTT CATSDGTGGIGAFF
TRBD1 few TRBJ1-2 TRBV20-1 TGCAGTGCTAGAACGAGGGACAGGGAACATCCTAACTATGGCTACACCTTC CSARTRDREHPNYGYTF
TRBD1 many TRBJ1-4 TRBV6-1 TGTGCCAGCAGCGACAGGGGGAAAACTAATGAAAAACTGTTTTTT CASSDRGKTNEKLFF
NA few TRBJ1-1 TRBV10-3 TGTGCCATCAGTGGCGGGAACATGAACACTGAAGCTTTCTTT CAISGGNMNTEAFF
TRBD1 many TRBJ2-7 TRBV28 TGTGCCAGCAGTTTTGCGGCAGGGGGCAGATACGAGCAGTACTTC CASSFAAGGRYEQYF
TRBD2 many TRBJ2-5 TRBV20-1 TGCAGTGCGCCCTGGGGTAGCGGGAGGAGGGAGACCCAGTACTTC CSAPWGSGRRETQYF
NA many TRBJ2-7 TRBV5-1 TGTGCCAGCAGCTTAGAAGGGTCCTACGAGCAGTACTTC CASSLEGSYEQYF
NA many TRBJ1-1 TRBV6-5 TGTGCCAGCAGCTACGCGGAGAACACTGAAGCTTTCTTT CASSYAENTEAFF
NA many TRBJ1-1 TRBV27 TGTGCCAGCAGCATACTGCAGAACACTGAAGCTTTCTTT CASSILQNTEAFF
TRBD1 NA TRBJ2-3 TRBV2 TGTGCCAGCAGACCCTGGGACAGGGAAAGCACAGATACGCAGTATTTT CASRPWDRESTDTQYF
TRBD1 NA TRBJ1-6 TRBV10-3 TGTGCCATCAGAGGCACAGGGGACGCCAATTCACCCCTCCACTTT CAIRGTGDANSPLHF
NA few TRBJ2-5 TRBV4-1 TGCGCCAGCAGACGCGGGGTTCAAGAGACCCAGTACTTC CASRRGVQETQYF
NA many TRBJ1-1 TRBV5-1 TGCGCCAGCAGCTTGGAAGGCGCTGAAGCTTTCTTT CASSLEGAEAFF